A single sample is the source of the 8 T cell receptor beta chains below, sequenced in a study of response to subunit inactivated influenza vaccine (dated by TCRdb to between 2017 and 2018). The library came from RT-PCR. The run used an Illumina HiSeq 2500. TCRdb redid the processing of the public reads, applying fastp at Q25 and MiXCR, and retained in-frame beta chains. Every CDR3 protein is listed once, alongside the most common genes and DNA of its rows. Within this sample are under 750,000 distinct CDR3 sequences, with over 9.5% of them counted one time only. Of the sample, about a tenth is held by the ten largest clones. Sample: PBMCs from blood, taken on the day of vaccination. Source of these receptors: a man aged 50 to 60 who received an inactivated influenza vaccine. Donor details come from another sample of the same person, matched by shared clones.

This clonotype was detected many times. This chain links TRBV7-9 with TRBJ1-3; 7 positions agree with TRBD1. Unmatched junction bases numbered 2, after V lost 3 bases and J lost 0 bases. This CDR3 contains 15 residues. Per the germline V gene, CDR1 is SEHNR and CDR2 is FQNEAQ (reference sequence). The CDR3 loop reads CASSLRQGSGNTIYF. In nucleotides, the CDR3 is TGTGCCAGCAGCTTGCGACAGGGCTCTGGAAACACCATATATTTT.

This rearrangement joins TRBV29-1 to TRBJ1-1; 7 nucleotides agree with TRBD1. After removal of 6 bases from V and 0 bases from J, the junction contained 4 bases not matched to a gene. The CDR3 extends over 13 amino acids. Germline V gene sequence: CDR1 SQVTM, CDR2 ANQGSEA. DNA for the CDR3: TGCAGCGTGATGGGACAGCTGAACACTGAAGCTTTCTTT. Translated: CSVMGQLNTEAFF. Full variable domain (missing parts from reference TRBV29-1 and TRBJ1-1): SAVISQKPSRDICQRGTSLTIQCQVDSQVTMMFWYRQQPGQSLTLIATANQGSEATYESGFVIDKFPISRPNLTFSTLTVSNMSPEDSSIYLCSVMGQLNTEAFFGQGTRLTVV.

This clonotype showed up just a few times. V and J are TRBV12-3 or TRBV12-4 and TRBJ2-7; no clear D gene. Trimming shortened V by 6 bases and J by 0 bases, and 12 bases separated the two germline ends. CDR3 length: 14 amino acids. The CDR3 is CASRLDLSSYEQYF. The DNA of the CDR3 is TGTGCCAGCAGATTGGACCTAAGCTCCTACGAGCAGTACTTC.

The rearrangement uses TRBV18 and TRBJ2-6; no definite D call. This CDR3 contains 16 residues. CDR1 and CDR2 from the germline V gene are KGHSH and LQKENI. V was trimmed by 1 base and J by 1 base, leaving 8 bases between them. As DNA, the CDR3 is TGTGCCAGCTCACCACGGACGGCATCTGGGGCCAACGTCCTGACTTTC. It yields the protein CASSPRTASGANVLTF.

This clonotype has at least ten counts. The chain uses TRBV7-2 and TRBJ1-2; D is unresolved. The germline gives CDR1 SGHTA, CDR2 FQGNSA. This CDR3 is built from 12 residues. Trimming removed 1 base from V and 8 bases from J, with 8 bases in between. The CDR3 here is CASSLEFVGYTF. CDR3 sequence (DNA): TGTGCCAGCAGCTTAGAATTCGTCGGCTACACCTTC.

The genes are TRBV3-1 and TRBJ2-7; tentative D call: TRBD1 (6 bases). Germline V gene lookup returns CDR1 LGHDT and CDR2 YNNKEL (reference sequence). The CDR3 runs 15 residues. The V end lost 1 base, the J end lost 5 bases, and 15 bases lay between the germline ends. The CDR3 loop is CASSQGAGVIDEQYF. The DNA for the CDR3 is TGTGCCAGCAGCCAAGGGGCAGGGGTAATCGACGAGCAGTACTTC.

This chain connects TRBV20-1 to TRBJ2-7; 7 nucleotides line up with TRBD1. Germline-derived CDR1 and CDR2 are DFQATT and SNEGSKA (reference sequence). The V and J ends lost 6 bases and 2 bases, in that order; junction bases with no gene match: 10. The CDR3 sequence is 14 residues long. The CDR3 loop reads CSAPLRGWTYEQYF. The CDR3 coding sequence is TGCAGTGCCCCCCTCAGGGGGTGGACCTACGAGCAGTACTTC.

This rearrangement joins TRBV10-3 to TRBJ2-1, with D hard to call. Trimming took 10 bases from V and 6 from J, leaving 10 bases between them. CDR3 length equals 11 residues. Germline V gene data show CDR1 as ENHRY and CDR2 as SYGVKD. CDR3 amino acids: CATGRTNEQFF. DNA of the CDR3: TGTGCCACCGGACGGACCAATGAGCAGTTCTTC.